Listed here is a single T cell receptor (beta chain). Its specificity is unknown. The data belong to a study of CXCR3-negative and CXCR3-positive naive CD8 T cells. Study overall: Summed over all libraries, TRB reads came to about 130 million, with about 1.5 +/- 0.3 million per library. Study-wide points: After cryopreservation, expression of CXCR3 was partially reduced, and most assays were run with fresh PBMCs.

cDNA libraries for TRB were generated by 5' RACE incorporating UMI labels. Reanalyzing the 5' RACE reads, TCRdb keeps one entry per CDR3 protein, without DNA. This table holds approximately 52,000 distinct CDR3 sequences. This CDR3 has 15 residues. This TCR came from a human donor in good health. Some clones in this sample may be carry-over from other donors' samples. Input material: memory CD8+ T cells from blood. The chain couples TRBV12-3 or TRBV12-4 to TRBJ1-2; TCRdb's D gene call, TRBD1, goes unchecked for lack of DNA. This CDR3 is CASSFGGQGAPGYTF.